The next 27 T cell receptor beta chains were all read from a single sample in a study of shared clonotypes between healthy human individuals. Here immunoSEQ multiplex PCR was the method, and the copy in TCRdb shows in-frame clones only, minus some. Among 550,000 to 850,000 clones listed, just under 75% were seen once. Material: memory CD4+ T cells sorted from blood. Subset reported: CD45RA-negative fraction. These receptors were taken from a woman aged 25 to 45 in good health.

This chain's CDR3 is CASSAGTVFYNEQFF. The CDR3 nucleotides are TGTGCCAGCAGCGCAGGGACAGTCTTCTACAATGAGCAGTTCTTC. This chain uses TRBV11-2 with TRBJ2-1; TRBD1 aligns across 7 bases. Per germline, CDR1 SGHAT and CDR2 FQNNGV. This CDR3 comprises 15 residues. With V trimmed by 5 bases and J by 3 bases, 7 bases remained unmatched.

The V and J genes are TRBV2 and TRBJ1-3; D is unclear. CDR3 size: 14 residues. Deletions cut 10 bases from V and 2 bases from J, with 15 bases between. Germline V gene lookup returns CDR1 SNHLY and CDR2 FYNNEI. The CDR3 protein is CATWAGIAGNTIYF. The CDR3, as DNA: TGTGCCACTTGGGCTGGGATAGCTGGAAACACCATATATTTT.

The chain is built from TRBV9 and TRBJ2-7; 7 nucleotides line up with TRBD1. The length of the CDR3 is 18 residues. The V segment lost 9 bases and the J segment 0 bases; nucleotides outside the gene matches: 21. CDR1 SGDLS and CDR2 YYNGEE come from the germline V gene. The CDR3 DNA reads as TGTGCCACCAGGATGGGACAGCGTAGGCCGGGTACCTCCTACGAGCAGTACTTC. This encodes CATRMGQRRPGTSYEQYF. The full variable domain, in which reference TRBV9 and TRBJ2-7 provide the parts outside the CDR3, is DSGVTQTPKHLITATGQRVTLRCSPRSGDLSVYWYQQSLDQGLQFLIQYYNGEERAKGNILERFSAQQFPDLHSELNLSSLELGDSALYFCATRMGQRRPGTSYEQYFGPGTRLTVT.

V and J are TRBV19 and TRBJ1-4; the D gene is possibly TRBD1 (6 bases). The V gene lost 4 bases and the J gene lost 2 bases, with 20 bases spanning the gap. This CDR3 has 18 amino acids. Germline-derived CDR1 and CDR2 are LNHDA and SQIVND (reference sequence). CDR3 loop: CASSNSGHTPGTNEKLFF. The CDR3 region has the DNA TGTGCCAGTAGTAATTCGGGACACACCCCCGGGACTAATGAAAAACTGTTTTTT.

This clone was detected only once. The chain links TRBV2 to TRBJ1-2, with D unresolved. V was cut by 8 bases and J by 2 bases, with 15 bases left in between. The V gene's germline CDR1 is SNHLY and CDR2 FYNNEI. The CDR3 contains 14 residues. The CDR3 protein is CASGLRHGNYGYTF. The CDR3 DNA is TGTGCCAGCGGGCTGAGGCACGGCAACTATGGCTACACCTTC.

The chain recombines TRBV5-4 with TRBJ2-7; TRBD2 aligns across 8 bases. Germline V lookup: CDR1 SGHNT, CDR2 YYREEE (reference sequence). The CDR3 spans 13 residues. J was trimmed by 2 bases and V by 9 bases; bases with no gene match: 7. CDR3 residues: CATGTRSTYEQYF. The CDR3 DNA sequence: TGTGCCACCGGGACTAGGTCAACCTACGAGCAGTACTTC. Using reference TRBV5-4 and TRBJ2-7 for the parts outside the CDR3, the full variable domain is ETGVTQSPTHLIKTRGQQVTLRCSSQSGHNTVSWYQQALGQGPQFIFQYYREEENGRGNFPPRFSGLQFPNYSSELNVNALELDDSALYLCATGTRSTYEQYFGPGTRLTVT.

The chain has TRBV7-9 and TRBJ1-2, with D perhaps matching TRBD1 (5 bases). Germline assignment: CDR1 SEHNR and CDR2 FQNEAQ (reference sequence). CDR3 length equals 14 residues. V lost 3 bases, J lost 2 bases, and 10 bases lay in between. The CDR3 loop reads CASSLQGENYGYTF. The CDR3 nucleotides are TGTGCCAGCAGCTTGCAGGGCGAGAACTATGGCTACACCTTC.

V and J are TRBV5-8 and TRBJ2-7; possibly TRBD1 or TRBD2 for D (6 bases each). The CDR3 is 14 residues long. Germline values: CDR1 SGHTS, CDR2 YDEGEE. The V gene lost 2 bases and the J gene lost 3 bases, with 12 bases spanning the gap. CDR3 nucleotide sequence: TGTGCCAGCAGCTTCCCGGGGGCTTACTACGAGCAGTACTTC. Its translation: CASSFPGAYYEQYF.

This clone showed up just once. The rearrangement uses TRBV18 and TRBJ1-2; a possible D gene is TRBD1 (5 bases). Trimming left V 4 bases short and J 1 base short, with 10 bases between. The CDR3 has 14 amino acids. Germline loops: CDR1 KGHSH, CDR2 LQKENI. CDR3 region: CASSLQVDNYGYTF. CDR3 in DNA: TGTGCCAGCTCACTACAGGTTGATAACTATGGCTACACCTTC. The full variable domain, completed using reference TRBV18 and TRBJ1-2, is NAGVMQNPRHLVRRRGQEARLRCSPMKGHSHVYWYRQLPEEGLKFMVYLQKENIIDESGMPKERFSAEFPKEGPSILRIQQVVRGDSAAYFCASSLQVDNYGYTFGSGTRLTVV.

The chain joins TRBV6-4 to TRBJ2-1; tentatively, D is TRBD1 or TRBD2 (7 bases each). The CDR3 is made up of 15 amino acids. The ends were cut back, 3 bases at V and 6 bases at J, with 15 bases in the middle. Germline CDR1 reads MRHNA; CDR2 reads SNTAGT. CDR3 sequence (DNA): TGTGCCAGCAGTGAAGGGGAGGGGGCAGGCAATGAGCAGTTCTTC. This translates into CASSEGEGAGNEQFF.

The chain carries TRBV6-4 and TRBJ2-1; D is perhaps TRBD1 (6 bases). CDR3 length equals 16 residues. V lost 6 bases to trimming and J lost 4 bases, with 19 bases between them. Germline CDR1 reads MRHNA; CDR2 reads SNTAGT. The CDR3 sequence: CASSYRVESGYNEQFF. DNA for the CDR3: TGTGCCAGCAGCTACAGGGTGGAGTCGGGGTACAATGAGCAGTTCTTC.

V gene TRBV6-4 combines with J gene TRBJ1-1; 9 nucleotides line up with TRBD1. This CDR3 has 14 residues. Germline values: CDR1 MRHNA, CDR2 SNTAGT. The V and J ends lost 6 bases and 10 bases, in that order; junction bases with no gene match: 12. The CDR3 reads CASSPGQGHERAFF. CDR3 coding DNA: TGTGCCAGCAGCCCGGGACAGGGCCATGAGCGAGCTTTCTTT.

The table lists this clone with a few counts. CDR3 amino acids: CASSRDGTNEQFF. The CDR3 coding sequence is TGCGCCAGCAGTCGTGACGGGACGAATGAGCAGTTCTTC. The genes are TRBV10-1 and TRBJ2-1; D assignment may be TRBD1 or TRBD2 (5 bases each). This CDR3 region has 13 residues. The germline CDR1 and CDR2 sequences are WNHNN and SYGVQD (reference sequence). Trimming removed 5 bases from V and 7 bases from J, with 12 bases in between.

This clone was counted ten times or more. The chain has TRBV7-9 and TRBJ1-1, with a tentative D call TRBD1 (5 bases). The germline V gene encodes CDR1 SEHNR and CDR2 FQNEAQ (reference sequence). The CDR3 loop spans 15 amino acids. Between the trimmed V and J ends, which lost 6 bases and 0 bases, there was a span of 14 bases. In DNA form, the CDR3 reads TGTGCCAGCAGATACACGGGACCGATGAACACTGAAGCTTTCTTT. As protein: CASRYTGPMNTEAFF.

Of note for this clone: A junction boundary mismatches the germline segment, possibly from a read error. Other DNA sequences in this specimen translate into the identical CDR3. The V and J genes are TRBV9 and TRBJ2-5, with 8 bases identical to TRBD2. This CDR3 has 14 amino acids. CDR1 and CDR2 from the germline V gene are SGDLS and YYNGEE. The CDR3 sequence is CASSGGTRGETQYF. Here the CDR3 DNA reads TGTGCCAGCAGCGGGGGGACTAGGGGAGAGACCCAATACTTC.

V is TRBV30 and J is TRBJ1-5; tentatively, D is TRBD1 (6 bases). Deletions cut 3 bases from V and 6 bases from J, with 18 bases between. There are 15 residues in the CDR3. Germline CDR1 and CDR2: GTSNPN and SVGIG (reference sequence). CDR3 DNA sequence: TGTGCCTGGAGCCGGGACGGAGGGGGTGGTCAGCCCCAGCATTTT. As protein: CAWSRDGGGGQPQHF.

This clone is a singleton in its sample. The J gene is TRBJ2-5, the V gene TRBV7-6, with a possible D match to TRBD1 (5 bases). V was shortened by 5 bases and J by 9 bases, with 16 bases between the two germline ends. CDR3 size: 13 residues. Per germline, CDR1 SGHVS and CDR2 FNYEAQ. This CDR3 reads CASSPRTSGPQYF. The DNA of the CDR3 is TGTGCCAGCAGCCCCCGCACTTCAGGGCCCCAGTACTTC.

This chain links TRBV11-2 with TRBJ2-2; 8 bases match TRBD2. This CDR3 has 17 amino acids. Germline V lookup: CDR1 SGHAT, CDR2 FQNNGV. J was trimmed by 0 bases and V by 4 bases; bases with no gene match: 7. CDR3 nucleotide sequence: TGTGCCAGCAGCTATGTGGCGGGAGGAGCGAACACCGGGGAGCTGTTTTTT. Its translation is CASSYVAGGANTGELFF.

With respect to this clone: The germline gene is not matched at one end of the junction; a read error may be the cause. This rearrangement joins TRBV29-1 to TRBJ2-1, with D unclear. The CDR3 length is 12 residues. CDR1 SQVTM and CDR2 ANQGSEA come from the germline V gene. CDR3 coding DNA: TGCAGCGTAGAAGGTACCGTCCATGAGCAGTTCTTC. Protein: CSVEGTVHEQFF.

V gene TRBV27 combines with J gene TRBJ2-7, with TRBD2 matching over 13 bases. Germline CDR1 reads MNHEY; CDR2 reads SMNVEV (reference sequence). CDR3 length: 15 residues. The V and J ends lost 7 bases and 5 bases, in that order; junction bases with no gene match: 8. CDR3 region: CASKPGLAGQNEQYF. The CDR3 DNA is TGTGCCAGCAAACCGGGACTAGCGGGACAGAACGAGCAGTACTTC.

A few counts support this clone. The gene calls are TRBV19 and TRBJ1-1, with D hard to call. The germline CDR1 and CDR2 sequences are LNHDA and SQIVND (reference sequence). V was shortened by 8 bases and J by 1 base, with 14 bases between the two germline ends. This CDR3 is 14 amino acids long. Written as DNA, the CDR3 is TGTGCCAGTTGCCCTTTGGACCAGAACACTGAAGCTTTCTTT. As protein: CASCPLDQNTEAFF.

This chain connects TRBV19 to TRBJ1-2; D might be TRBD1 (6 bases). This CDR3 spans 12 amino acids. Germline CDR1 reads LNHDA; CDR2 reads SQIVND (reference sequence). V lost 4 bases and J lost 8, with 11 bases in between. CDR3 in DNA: TGTGCCAGTAGTACGGACAGAAGGGGCTACACCTTC. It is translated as CASSTDRRGYTF.

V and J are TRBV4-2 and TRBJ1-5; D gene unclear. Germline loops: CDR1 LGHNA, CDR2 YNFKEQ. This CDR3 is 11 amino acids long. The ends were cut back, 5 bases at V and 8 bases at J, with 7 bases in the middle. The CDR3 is CASSLEEPQHF. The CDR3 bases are TGTGCCAGCAGCTTGGAAGAGCCCCAGCATTTT.

CDR3 residues: CSTDRISGNTIYF. CDR3 sequence (DNA): TGCAGCACAGACAGGATCTCTGGAAACACCATATATTTT. V and J are TRBV29-1 and TRBJ1-3; possibly TRBD1 for D (6 bases). Per the germline V gene, CDR1 is SQVTM and CDR2 is ANQGSEA. Trimming cost V 8 bases and J 0 bases, with 11 bases left between them. The CDR3 consists of 13 residues.

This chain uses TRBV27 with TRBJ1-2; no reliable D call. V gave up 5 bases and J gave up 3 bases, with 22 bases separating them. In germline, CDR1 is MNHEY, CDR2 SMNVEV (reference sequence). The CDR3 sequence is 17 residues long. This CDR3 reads CASSVIGTQAEYYGYTF. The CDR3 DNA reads TGTGCCAGCAGTGTCATAGGAACACAAGCTGAGTACTATGGCTACACCTTC.

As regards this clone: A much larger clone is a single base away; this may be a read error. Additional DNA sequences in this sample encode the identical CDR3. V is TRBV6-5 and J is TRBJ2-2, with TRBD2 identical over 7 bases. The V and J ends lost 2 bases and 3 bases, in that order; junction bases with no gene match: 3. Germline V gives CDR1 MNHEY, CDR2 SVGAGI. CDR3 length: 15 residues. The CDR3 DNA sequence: TGTGCCAGCAGTTACGGAACTAGCGACACCGGGGAGCTGTTTTTT. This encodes CASSYGTSDTGELFF.

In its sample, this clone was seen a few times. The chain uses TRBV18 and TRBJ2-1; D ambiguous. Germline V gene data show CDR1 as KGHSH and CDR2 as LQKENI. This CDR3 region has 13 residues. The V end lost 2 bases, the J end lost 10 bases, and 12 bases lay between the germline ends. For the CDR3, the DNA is TGTGCCAGCTCACCAGATCCTCGCGGCGAGCAGTTCTTC. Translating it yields CASSPDPRGEQFF.